These T cell receptor beta chains were read from a single sample in a study of cytomegalovirus exposure and HLA in healthy donors. The assay was immunoSEQ multiplex PCR, and TCRdb's table has in-frame clones only and misses some. The sample lists 150,000 to 200,000 clones; approximately 80% were seen once. Sequences were obtained from PBMCs. The receptors here all came from a woman aged 40-49 years in good health and CMV-seronegative. CDR3s include the opening cysteine and the closing phenylalanine or tryptophan. Fields, in order: V gene, D gene, J gene, clone size, CDR3 protein, CDR3 DNA. The D gene is left open where the match is weak. Not all rows give a size; the values are once, few, many and, for expanded clones, a class.

v_call: TRBV7-8; d_call: -; j_call: TRBJ1-6; clone_size: -; cdr3_aa: CASSLGGGSNSPLHF; cdr3_nt: TGTGCCAGCAGCTTAGGTGGGGGGAGTAATTCACCCCTCCACTTT
v_call: TRBV10-3; d_call: -; j_call: TRBJ2-2; clone_size: few; cdr3_aa: CAISGGQLTGELFF; cdr3_nt: TGTGCCATCAGTGGGGGGCAGTTAACAGGGGAGCTGTTTTTT
v_call: TRBV11-2; d_call: -; j_call: TRBJ1-2; clone_size: -; cdr3_aa: CASSLDHMGRNYGYTF; cdr3_nt: TGTGCCAGCAGCTTAGATCATATGGGGAGGAACTATGGCTACACCTTC
v_call: TRBV7-2; d_call: -; j_call: TRBJ2-1; clone_size: many; cdr3_aa: CASSLWSNEQFF; cdr3_nt: TGTGCCAGCAGCTTATGGAGCAATGAGCAGTTCTTC
v_call: TRBV19; d_call: -; j_call: TRBJ1-1; clone_size: once; cdr3_aa: CASSMGGESTEAFF; cdr3_nt: TGTGCCAGTAGTATGGGAGGGGAGTCCACTGAAGCTTTCTTT
v_call: TRBV18; d_call: TRBD1; j_call: TRBJ1-6; clone_size: -; cdr3_aa: CASSRGQGIPPGSSPLHF; cdr3_nt: TGTGCCAGCTCACGCGGACAGGGCATCCCCCCGGGGAGTTCACCCCTCCACTTT
v_call: TRBV7-2; d_call: TRBD2; j_call: TRBJ2-1; clone_size: -; cdr3_aa: CASRRAGTSGSGSYNEQFF; cdr3_nt: TGTGCCAGCAGGAGAGCCGGGACTAGCGGATCCGGCTCCTACAATGAGCAGTTCTTC
v_call: TRBV7-2; d_call: TRBD1; j_call: TRBJ2-5; clone_size: once; cdr3_aa: CASSLGQGAGQETQYF; cdr3_nt: TGTGCCAGCAGCTTGGGACAGGGGGCTGGGCAAGAGACCCAGTACTTC
v_call: TRBV19; d_call: -; j_call: TRBJ1-6; clone_size: few; cdr3_aa: CASSIRVDSPLHF; cdr3_nt: TGTGCCAGTAGTATACGCGTAGATTCACCCCTCCACTTT
v_call: TRBV18; d_call: TRBD1; j_call: TRBJ1-2; clone_size: once; cdr3_aa: CASSPRTGQVYGYTF; cdr3_nt: TGTGCCAGCTCACCCCGGACAGGACAAGTCTATGGCTACACCTTC
v_call: TRBV27; d_call: TRBD2; j_call: TRBJ2-1; clone_size: -; cdr3_aa: CASSLGTRTNEQFF; cdr3_nt: TGTGCCAGCAGTTTGGGGACTAGGACCAATGAGCAGTTCTTC
v_call: TRBV7-9; d_call: TRBD1; j_call: TRBJ1-2; clone_size: -; cdr3_aa: CASSTGGMNRRPNYGYTF; cdr3_nt: TGTGCCAGCAGCACAGGGGGGATGAACAGGAGGCCTAACTATGGCTACACCTTC
v_call: TRBV6-5; d_call: TRBD1; j_call: TRBJ1-1; clone_size: few; cdr3_aa: CASSWGQGGTEAFF; cdr3_nt: TGTGCCAGCAGTTGGGGACAGGGGGGCACTGAAGCTTTCTTT
v_call: TRBV4-3; d_call: TRBD2; j_call: TRBJ2-3; clone_size: -; cdr3_aa: CASSQVLSGRGFTDTQYF; cdr3_nt: TGCGCCAGCAGCCAAGTTCTGAGCGGGAGGGGGTTCACAGATACGCAGTATTTT
v_call: TRBV4-3; d_call: TRBD1; j_call: TRBJ1-3; clone_size: -; cdr3_aa: CASSPTGGSGNTIYF; cdr3_nt: TGCGCCAGCAGCCCGACAGGGGGCTCTGGAAACACCATATATTTT
v_call: TRBV7-3; d_call: TRBD1; j_call: TRBJ2-5; clone_size: -; cdr3_aa: CASPEGQGNFGETQYF; cdr3_nt: TGTGCCAGCCCCGAGGGACAGGGGAATTTTGGAGAGACCCAGTACTTC
v_call: TRBV5-1; d_call: -; j_call: TRBJ2-7; clone_size: once; cdr3_aa: CASRTGGEQYF; cdr3_nt: TGCGCCAGCAGAACTGGCGGCGAGCAGTACTTC
v_call: TRBV5-5; d_call: -; j_call: TRBJ2-1; clone_size: -; cdr3_aa: CASSYIGSSDPQFF; cdr3_nt: TGTGCCAGCTCATACATAGGGTCTAGCGACCCGCAGTTCTTC
v_call: TRBV30; d_call: TRBD1; j_call: TRBJ2-4; clone_size: -; cdr3_aa: CAWSVTGLAKNIQYF; cdr3_nt: TGTGCCTGGAGTGTGACAGGGCTGGCCAAAAACATTCAGTACTTC
v_call: TRBV7-3; d_call: TRBD2; j_call: TRBJ2-7; clone_size: -; cdr3_aa: CASSGGSGSDEQYF; cdr3_nt: TGTGCCAGCAGCGGGGGTAGCGGGAGTGACGAGCAGTACTTC
v_call: TRBV4-1; d_call: TRBD2; j_call: TRBJ2-3; clone_size: -; cdr3_aa: CASSQTGGRGDTQYF; cdr3_nt: TGCGCCAGCAGCCAAACGGGAGGGCGAGGAGATACGCAGTATTTT
v_call: TRBV19; d_call: TRBD2; j_call: TRBJ2-1; clone_size: -; cdr3_aa: CASSTRFISSGSSYNEQFF; cdr3_nt: TGTGCCAGTAGTACCCGTTTTATATCTAGCGGGAGCTCCTACAATGAGCAGTTCTTC
v_call: TRBV5-6; d_call: -; j_call: TRBJ2-3; clone_size: -; cdr3_aa: CASSLNSNTDTQYF; cdr3_nt: TGTGCCAGCAGCTTGAATTCAAACACAGATACGCAGTATTTT
v_call: TRBV5-8; d_call: -; j_call: TRBJ1-2; clone_size: -; cdr3_aa: CASSIPNSVNYGYTF; cdr3_nt: TGTGCCAGCAGCATCCCGAACTCGGTGAACTATGGCTACACCTTC
v_call: TRBV11-3; d_call: -; j_call: TRBJ1-1; clone_size: few; cdr3_aa: CASSSRFGKGTEAFF; cdr3_nt: TGTGCCAGCAGCTCCAGATTTGGAAAGGGGACTGAAGCTTTCTTT
v_call: TRBV5-1; d_call: -; j_call: TRBJ1-2; clone_size: -; cdr3_aa: CASSPDNGEGYTF; cdr3_nt: TGCGCCAGCAGCCCCGACAACGGGGAGGGCTACACCTTC
v_call: TRBV4-3; d_call: -; j_call: TRBJ1-2; clone_size: -; cdr3_aa: CASSQDPGWGYTF; cdr3_nt: TGCGCCAGCAGCCAAGATCCAGGCTGGGGCTACACCTTC